Following are 3 T cell receptor beta chains from one sample sequenced in a study of cytomegalovirus exposure and HLA in healthy donors. Primers for the PCR totalled 60 Vbeta and 13 Jbeta. Only in-frame clones appear in the TCRdb table, and some are missing; sequencing was by immunoSEQ multiplex PCR. This sample carries 90,000 to 150,000 clones, 81% of them seen once, and the ten largest clones take roughly 2.4%. The sequenced sample was PBMCs. These receptors came from a woman aged 40 to 50 in good health and CMV-seronegative.

This clone has a handful of counts. This chain joins TRBV6-5 and TRBJ1-2, with 9 bases identical to TRBD1. Germline V CDR1 and CDR2: MNHEY, SVGAGI. This CDR3 spans 15 amino acids. The J segment lost 2 bases and the V segment lost 8 bases, leaving 9 bases of the junction unmatched. CDR3 bases: TGTGCCAGCTTCGGACGACAGGGGGGGAACTATGGCTACACCTTC. As protein: CASFGRQGGNYGYTF.

The rearrangement links TRBV27 to TRBJ2-1, with 10 bases lining up with TRBD2. The V gene's germline CDR1 is MNHEY and CDR2 SMNVEV (reference sequence). This CDR3 is built from 15 residues. The J segment lost 7 bases and the V segment lost 2 bases, leaving 5 bases of the junction unmatched. The CDR3 loop reads CASSLQREGRNEQFF. The CDR3 region has the DNA TGTGCCAGCAGTTTACAGCGGGAGGGCCGGAATGAGCAGTTCTTC.

J is TRBJ2-7 and V is TRBV11-2; 7 bases are shared with TRBD2. CDR3 length: 12 amino acids. Trimming removed 5 bases from V and 5 bases from J; junction bases left unmatched: 3. CDR1 and CDR2 from the germline V gene are SGHAT and FQNNGV. The CDR3 coding sequence is TGTGCCAGCAGCACAGCGGGGAACGAGCAGTACTTC. Translated, it gives CASSTAGNEQYF.